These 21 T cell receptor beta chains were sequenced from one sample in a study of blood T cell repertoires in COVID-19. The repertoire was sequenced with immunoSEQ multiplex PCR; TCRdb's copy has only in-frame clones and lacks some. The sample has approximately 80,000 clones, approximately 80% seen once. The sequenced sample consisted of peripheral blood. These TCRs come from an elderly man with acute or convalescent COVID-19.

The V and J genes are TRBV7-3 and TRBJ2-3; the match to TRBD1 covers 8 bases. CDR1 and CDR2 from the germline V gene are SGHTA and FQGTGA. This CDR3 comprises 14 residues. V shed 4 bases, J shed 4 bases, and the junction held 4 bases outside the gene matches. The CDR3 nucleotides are TGTGCCAGCAGCTCTCGGACAGGGCCAGATACGCAGTATTTT. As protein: CASSSRTGPDTQYF.

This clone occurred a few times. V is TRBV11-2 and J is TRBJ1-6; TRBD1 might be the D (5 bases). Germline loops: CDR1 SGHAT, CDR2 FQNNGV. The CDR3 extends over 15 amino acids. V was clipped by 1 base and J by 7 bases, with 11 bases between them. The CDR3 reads CASSLAGGRNSPLHF. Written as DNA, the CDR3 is TGTGCCAGCAGCTTAGCCGGGGGGAGGAATTCACCCCTCCACTTT.

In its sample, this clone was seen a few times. CDR3 sequence: CASREQGILNEKLFF. DNA of the CDR3: TGTGCCAGCAGGGAACAGGGGATTCTTAATGAAAAACTGTTTTTT. This chain uses TRBV2 with TRBJ1-4; 7 bases are shared with TRBD1. V shed 6 bases and J 4 bases; nucleotides not matched to a gene: 8. From germline, CDR1 is SNHLY and CDR2 FYNNEI. The CDR3 sequence is 15 residues long.

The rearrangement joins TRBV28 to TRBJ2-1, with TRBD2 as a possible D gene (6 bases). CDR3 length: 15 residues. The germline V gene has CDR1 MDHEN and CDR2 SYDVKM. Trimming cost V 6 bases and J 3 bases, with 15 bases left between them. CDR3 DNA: TGTGCCAGCAGGGACGGGGGAGGACTCTACAATGAGCAGTTCTTC. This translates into CASRDGGGLYNEQFF.

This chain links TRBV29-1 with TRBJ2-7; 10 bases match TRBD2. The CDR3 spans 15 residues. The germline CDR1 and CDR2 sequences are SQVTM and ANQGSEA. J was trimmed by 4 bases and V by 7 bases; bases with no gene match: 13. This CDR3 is CSALGTSEPRYEQYF. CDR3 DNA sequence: TGCAGCGCCCTCGGGACTAGCGAACCGAGGTACGAGCAGTACTTC.

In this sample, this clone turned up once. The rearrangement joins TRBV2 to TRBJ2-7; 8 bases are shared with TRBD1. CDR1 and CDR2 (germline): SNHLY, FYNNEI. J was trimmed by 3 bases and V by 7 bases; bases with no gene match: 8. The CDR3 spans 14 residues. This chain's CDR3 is CASTLGQAIYEQYF. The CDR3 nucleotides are TGTGCCAGCACTCTGGGACAGGCGATCTACGAGCAGTACTTC.

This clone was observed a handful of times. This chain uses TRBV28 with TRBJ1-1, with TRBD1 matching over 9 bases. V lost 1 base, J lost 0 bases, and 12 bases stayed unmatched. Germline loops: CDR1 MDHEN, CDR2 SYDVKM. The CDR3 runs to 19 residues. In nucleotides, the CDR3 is TGTGCCAGCAGTTTATACCTCGCGGGGACAGGGCAACTGAACACTGAAGCTTTCTTT. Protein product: CASSLYLAGTGQLNTEAFF.

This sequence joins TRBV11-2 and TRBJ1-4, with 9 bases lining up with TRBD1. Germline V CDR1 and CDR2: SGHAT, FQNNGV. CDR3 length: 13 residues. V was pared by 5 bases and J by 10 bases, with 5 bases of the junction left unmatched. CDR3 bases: TGTGCCAGCAGCAAGGGACAGGGCGGAAAACTGTTTTTT. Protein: CASSKGQGGKLFF.

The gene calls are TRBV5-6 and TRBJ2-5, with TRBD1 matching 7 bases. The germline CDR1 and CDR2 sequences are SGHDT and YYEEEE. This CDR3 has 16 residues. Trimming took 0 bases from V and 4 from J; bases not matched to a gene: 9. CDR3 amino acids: CASSLVSLQGRETQYF. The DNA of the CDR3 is TGTGCCAGCAGCTTGGTGAGCTTACAGGGGAGAGAGACCCAGTACTTC.

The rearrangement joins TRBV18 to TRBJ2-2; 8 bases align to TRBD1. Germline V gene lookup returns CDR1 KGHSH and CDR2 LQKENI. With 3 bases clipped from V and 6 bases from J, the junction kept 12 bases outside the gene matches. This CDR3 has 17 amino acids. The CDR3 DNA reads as TGTGCCAGCTCACCTACCCAGGGGGCCCAGAGTTCCGGGGAGCTGTTTTTT. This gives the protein CASSPTQGAQSSGELFF.

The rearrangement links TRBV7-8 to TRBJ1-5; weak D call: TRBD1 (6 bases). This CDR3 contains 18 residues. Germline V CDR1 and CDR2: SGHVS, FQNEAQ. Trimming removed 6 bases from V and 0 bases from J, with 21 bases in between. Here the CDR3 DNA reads TGTGCCAGCAGTCAGACTACAGGGAATGGATATAGCAATCAGCCCCAGCATTTT. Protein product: CASSQTTGNGYSNQPQHF. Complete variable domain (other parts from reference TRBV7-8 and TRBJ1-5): GAGVSQSPRYKVAKRGQDVALRCDPISGHVSLFWYQQALGQGPEFLTYFQNEAQLDKSGLPSDRFFAERPEGSVSTLKIQRTQQEDSAVYLCASSQTTGNGYSNQPQHFGDGTRLSIL.

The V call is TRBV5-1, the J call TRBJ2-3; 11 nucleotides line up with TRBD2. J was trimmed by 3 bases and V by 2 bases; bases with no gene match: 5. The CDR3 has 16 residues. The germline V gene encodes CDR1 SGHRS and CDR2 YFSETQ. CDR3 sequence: CASSLGGLAGTDTQYF. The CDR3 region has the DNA TGCGCCAGCAGCTTAGGCGGACTAGCGGGTACAGATACGCAGTATTTT.

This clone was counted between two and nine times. The CDR3 bases are TGTGCCAGCGGGACAGGGTACAATGAGCAGTTCTTC. It encodes CASGTGYNEQFF. This rearrangement joins TRBV7-9 to TRBJ2-1; 9 nucleotides align to TRBD1. From germline, CDR1 is SEHNR and CDR2 FQNEAQ (reference sequence). V shed 8 bases and J 4 bases; nucleotides not matched to a gene: 0. CDR3 length: 12 amino acids.

The CDR3: CASSLNLRERETQYF. The CDR3 DNA reads TGTGCCAGCAGCTTAAACTTGCGGGAGCGAGAGACCCAGTACTTC. The rearrangement links TRBV7-9 to TRBJ2-5, with 7 bases lining up with TRBD2. CDR1 and CDR2 (germline): SEHNR, FQNEAQ (reference sequence). The CDR3 length is 15 residues. The J segment lost 4 bases and the V segment lost 2 bases, leaving 7 bases of the junction unmatched.

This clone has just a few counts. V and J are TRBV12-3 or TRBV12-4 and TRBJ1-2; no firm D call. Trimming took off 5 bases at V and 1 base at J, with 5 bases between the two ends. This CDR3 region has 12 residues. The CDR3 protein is CASSPDNYGYTF. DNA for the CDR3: TGTGCCAGCAGTCCAGATAACTATGGCTACACCTTC.

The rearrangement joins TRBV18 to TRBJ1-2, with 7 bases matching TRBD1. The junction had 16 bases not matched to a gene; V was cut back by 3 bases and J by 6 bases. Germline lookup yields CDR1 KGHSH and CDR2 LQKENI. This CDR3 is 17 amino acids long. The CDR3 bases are TGTGCCAGCTCACCTCTTCTTACGACAGGGTGGGACCATGGCTACACCTTC. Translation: CASSPLLTTGWDHGYTF.

The CDR3 loop is CSGGLAGAKTQYF. The DNA of the CDR3 is TGCAGCGGTGGACTAGCGGGAGCCAAGACCCAGTACTTC. V gene TRBV29-1 combines with J gene TRBJ2-5; TRBD2 agrees at 13 bases. CDR1 SQVTM and CDR2 ANQGSEA come from the germline V gene. The CDR3 totals 13 residues. With V trimmed by 7 bases and J by 6 bases, 5 bases remained unmatched.

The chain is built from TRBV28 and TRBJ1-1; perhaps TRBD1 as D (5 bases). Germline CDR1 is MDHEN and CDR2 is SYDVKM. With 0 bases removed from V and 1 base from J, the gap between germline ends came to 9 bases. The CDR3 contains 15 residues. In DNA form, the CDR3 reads TGTGCCAGCAGTTTATGGGGGACTGGGAACACTGAAGCTTTCTTT. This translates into CASSLWGTGNTEAFF.

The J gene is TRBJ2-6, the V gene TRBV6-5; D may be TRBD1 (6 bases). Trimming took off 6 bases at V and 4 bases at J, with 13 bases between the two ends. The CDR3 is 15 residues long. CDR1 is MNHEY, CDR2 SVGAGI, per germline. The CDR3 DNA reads TGTGCCAGCAGCATCCAGGGGAGAGGGGCCAACGTCCTGACTTTC. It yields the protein CASSIQGRGANVLTF.

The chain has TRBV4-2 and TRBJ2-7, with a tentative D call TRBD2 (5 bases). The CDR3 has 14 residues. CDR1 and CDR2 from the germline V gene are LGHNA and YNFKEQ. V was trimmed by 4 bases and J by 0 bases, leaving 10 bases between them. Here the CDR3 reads CASSRVGSSYEQYF. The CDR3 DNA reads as TGTGCCAGCAGCCGCGTTGGGAGCTCCTACGAGCAGTACTTC.

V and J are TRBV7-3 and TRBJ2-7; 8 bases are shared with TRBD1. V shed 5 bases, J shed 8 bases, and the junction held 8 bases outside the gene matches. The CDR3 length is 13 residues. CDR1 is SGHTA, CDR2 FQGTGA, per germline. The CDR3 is CASSTQTGAQQYF. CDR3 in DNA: TGTGCCAGCAGCACCCAGACAGGGGCCCAGCAGTACTTC.